This T cell receptor beta chain is from a study of T cells in Graves' hyperthyroidism and ophthalmopathy. General observations from the study: Most clonotypes expanded in thyroid above 0.001 were likewise present in blood.

This clonotype has ten or more counts. No antigen is known for it. Patients affected by ophthalmopathy presented a Clinical Activity Score of at least 3, a NOSPECS grade of at least 4, and disease duration below 3 months. A roughly 9.7 ml volume of fresh peripheral blood provided the PBMCs. The germline V gene has CDR1 SGHAT and CDR2 FQNNGV. V dropped 1 base and J dropped 2; count of bases not matched to a gene: 10. The CDR3 sequence is 17 residues long. TCR beta CDR3 region amplification was performed from RNA transcripts. First-round RT-PCR targeting the TCR CDR3 was performed with the HTBI primer set. Each CDR3 protein is one row after TCRdb ran MiXCR on the multiplex PCR reads. The repertoire holds about 610,000 distinct CDR3 sequences, with approximately 16% as singletons.

This sequence was found in a woman aged 40 to 49 with Graves' ophthalmopathy. The specimen was blood. The chain is built from TRBV11-2 and TRBJ2-5, with 7 bases that match TRBD2. The CDR3 nucleotides read TGTGCCAGCAGCTTAGTACGGGGGACTAATAAACAAGAGACCCAGTACTTC. Amino acids: CASSLVRGTNKQETQYF.